Listed below are T cell receptor beta chains from one sample, sequenced in a study of T cell responses to AZD1222 COVID-19 vaccine. Assay: immunoSEQ multiplex PCR; the TCRdb copy retains only in-frame clones and omits some. Of 97,000 or so clones in the sample, roughly 92% were seen once. This specimen consisted of peripheral blood, obtained 28 days after the second AZD1222 dose. The receptor set was obtained from an adult who received the AZD1222 COVID-19 vaccine. CDR3s include the opening cysteine and the closing phenylalanine or tryptophan. The order of the fields is J gene, D gene, clone size, V gene, CDR3 DNA, CDR3 protein. D genes are given only for firm matches. Where a row states a size, it is once, few, many or the class of an expanded clone; other rows omit it.

j_gene: TRBJ1-2; d_gene: TRBD1; abundance: once; v_gene: TRBV18; CDR3nt: TGTGCCAGCTCATTCGAGGGGCTACAGGGGCCCACTGGCTACACCTTC; CDR3aa: CASSFEGLQGPTGYTF
j_gene: TRBJ1-1; d_gene: NA; abundance: NA; v_gene: TRBV6-5; CDR3nt: TGTGCCAGCAGTTACTCATACAGTTTAAACACTGAAGCTTTCTTT; CDR3aa: CASSYSYSLNTEAFF
j_gene: TRBJ1-3; d_gene: NA; abundance: NA; v_gene: TRBV5-1; CDR3nt: TGCGCCAGCACCCCATCGGGCACCCTCGCTGGAAACACCATATATTTT; CDR3aa: CASTPSGTLAGNTIYF
j_gene: TRBJ2-1; d_gene: TRBD2; abundance: few; v_gene: TRBV6-1; CDR3nt: TGTGCCAGCAGTGATTGGAGCGGGAGTGAGCAGTTCTTC; CDR3aa: CASSDWSGSEQFF
j_gene: TRBJ1-4; d_gene: TRBD1; abundance: NA; v_gene: TRBV27; CDR3nt: TGTGCCAGCAGTTTATCGCAGGACAGGGGGAATGAAAAACTGTTTTTT; CDR3aa: CASSLSQDRGNEKLFF
j_gene: TRBJ2-1; d_gene: TRBD2; abundance: NA; v_gene: TRBV29-1; CDR3nt: TGCAGCGTTGGACTAGCGGGACGGCGCGATGAGCAGTTCTTC; CDR3aa: CSVGLAGRRDEQFF
j_gene: TRBJ1-1; d_gene: NA; abundance: NA; v_gene: TRBV19; CDR3nt: TGTGCCAGTAGTAAGGGCCCGAACACTGAAGCTTTCTTT; CDR3aa: CASSKGPNTEAFF
j_gene: TRBJ1-2; d_gene: NA; abundance: few; v_gene: TRBV19; CDR3nt: TGTGCCAGTAGTATATCCGTCGCCAACTATGGCTACACCTTC; CDR3aa: CASSISVANYGYTF
j_gene: TRBJ2-3; d_gene: NA; abundance: NA; v_gene: TRBV5-6; CDR3nt: TGTGCCAGCAGCGGGGGATCCAGCACAGATACGCAGTATTTT; CDR3aa: CASSGGSSTDTQYF
j_gene: TRBJ1-1; d_gene: NA; abundance: NA; v_gene: TRBV19; CDR3nt: TGTGCCAGTAGTCCGGACATCCTCCTTAACACTGAAGCTTTCTTT; CDR3aa: CASSPDILLNTEAFF
j_gene: TRBJ1-2; d_gene: NA; abundance: once; v_gene: TRBV6-6; CDR3nt: TGTGCCAGCAGTACCCCCGGGGTATTCTATGGCTACACCTTC; CDR3aa: CASSTPGVFYGYTF
j_gene: TRBJ1-6; d_gene: NA; abundance: few; v_gene: TRBV28; CDR3nt: TGTGCCAGCAGTTTAAGGGGTTTGAATTCACCCCTCCACTTT; CDR3aa: CASSLRGLNSPLHF
j_gene: TRBJ1-6; d_gene: TRBD1; abundance: NA; v_gene: TRBV5-4; CDR3nt: TGTGCCAGCAGCCCGACACAGGGGGGTAATTCACCCCTCCACTTT; CDR3aa: CASSPTQGGNSPLHF
j_gene: TRBJ1-1; d_gene: NA; abundance: NA; v_gene: TRBV7-9; CDR3nt: TGTGCCAGCAGCTTACAGGTGACGGCTGAAGCTTTCTTT; CDR3aa: CASSLQVTAEAFF
j_gene: TRBJ2-7; d_gene: NA; abundance: once; v_gene: TRBV7-3; CDR3nt: TGTGCCAGCAGGTTTCTAGCCGATAGCTCCTACGAGCAGTACTTC; CDR3aa: CASRFLADSSYEQYF
j_gene: TRBJ2-5; d_gene: TRBD2; abundance: NA; v_gene: TRBV7-2; CDR3nt: TGTGCCAGCAGCTTAAAAGCGGGAGTATGGGAGACCCAGTACTTC; CDR3aa: CASSLKAGVWETQYF
j_gene: TRBJ1-3; d_gene: NA; abundance: few; v_gene: TRBV19; CDR3nt: TGTGCCAGTAGTCCCGGACAGTATACTGGAAACACCATATATTTT; CDR3aa: CASSPGQYTGNTIYF
j_gene: TRBJ2-1; d_gene: NA; abundance: NA; v_gene: TRBV10-1; CDR3nt: TGCGCCAGCAGTGAACAGGCAAGGGGTGAGCAGTTCTTC; CDR3aa: CASSEQARGEQFF
j_gene: TRBJ2-3; d_gene: NA; abundance: NA; v_gene: TRBV10-3; CDR3nt: TGTGCCATCAGTAAAAACACGGGTAGCACAGATACGCAGTATTTT; CDR3aa: CAISKNTGSTDTQYF
j_gene: TRBJ2-5; d_gene: TRBD2; abundance: NA; v_gene: TRBV4-2; CDR3nt: TGTGCCAGCAGCCAAACTAGCGGGAGAGGAGAGACCCAGTACTTC; CDR3aa: CASSQTSGRGETQYF
j_gene: TRBJ2-7; d_gene: NA; abundance: NA; v_gene: TRBV3-1/TRBV3-2; CDR3nt: TGTGCCAGCAGCCAAGGGGGTCCAGACGAGCAGTACTTC; CDR3aa: CASSQGGPDEQYF
j_gene: TRBJ2-7; d_gene: TRBD1; abundance: NA; v_gene: TRBV5-6; CDR3nt: TGTGCCAGCAGCTTCTACGGAAGGACAGGGGGAAAATACGAGCAGTACTTC; CDR3aa: CASSFYGRTGGKYEQYF